This TCR beta chain was recorded in a study of T cell repertoires in cytomegalovirus infection. The overall study: In the study, CMV epitopes included recently identified HLA-C-restricted and well-studied HLA-B-restricted ones. Study-wide points: CMV carriers having the relevant HLA were flagged by cumulative public TCR beta family frequency. There were HLA-C-restricted CMV-specific TCR beta clonotypes dominating the ex vivo response.

TCRdb re-called the reads with MiXCR, one entry per CDR3 protein. The table records around 750,000 distinct CDR3 sequences, 32% of them present only once. Details on this clonotype: As yet, its antigen is unknown.

With 0 bases removed from V and 4 bases from J, the gap between germline ends came to 16 bases. CDR1 is SQVTM, CDR2 ANQGSEA, per germline. The CDR3 runs to 15 residues. The TCR sequence derives from a human donor in good health (CMV status not recorded). Some clones in this sample may be carry-over from other donors' samples. The sample consisted of cultured CD8+ T cells from PBMCs, taken from culture after CMV antigen stimulation. The chain employs TRBV29-1 and TRBJ2-7; either TRBD1 or TRBD2 may supply D (5 bases each). The CDR3 here is CSVEEVEDTKYEQYF. The DNA for the CDR3 is TGCAGCGTTGAAGAGGTGGAGGACACCAAGTACGAGCAGTACTTC.